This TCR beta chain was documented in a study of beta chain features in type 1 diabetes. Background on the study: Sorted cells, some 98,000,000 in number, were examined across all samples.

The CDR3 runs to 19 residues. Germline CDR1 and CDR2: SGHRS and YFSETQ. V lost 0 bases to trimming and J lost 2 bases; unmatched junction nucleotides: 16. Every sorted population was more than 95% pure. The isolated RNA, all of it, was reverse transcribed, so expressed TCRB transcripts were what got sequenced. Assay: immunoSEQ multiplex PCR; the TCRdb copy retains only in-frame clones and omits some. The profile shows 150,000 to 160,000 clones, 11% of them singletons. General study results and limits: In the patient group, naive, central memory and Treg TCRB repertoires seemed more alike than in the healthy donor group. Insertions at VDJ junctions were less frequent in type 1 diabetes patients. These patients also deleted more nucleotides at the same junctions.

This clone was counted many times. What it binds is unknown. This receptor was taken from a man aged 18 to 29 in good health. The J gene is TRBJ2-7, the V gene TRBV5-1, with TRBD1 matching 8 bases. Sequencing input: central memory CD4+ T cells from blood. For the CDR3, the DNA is TGCGCCAGCAGCTTGGCGACAGGGGTCAACCCCTTTGGGACCTACGAGCAGTACTTC. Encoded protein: CASSLATGVNPFGTYEQYF.